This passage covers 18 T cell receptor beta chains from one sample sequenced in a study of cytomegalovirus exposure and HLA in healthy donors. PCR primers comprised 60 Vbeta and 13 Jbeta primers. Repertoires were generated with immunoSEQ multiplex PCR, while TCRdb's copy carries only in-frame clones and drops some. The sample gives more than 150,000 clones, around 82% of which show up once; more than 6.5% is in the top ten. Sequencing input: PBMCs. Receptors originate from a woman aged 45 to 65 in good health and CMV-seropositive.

CDR3 in DNA: TGTGCCAGCAGGACCGGACAGGGGCCTCAGCCCCAGCATTTT. Its translation is CASRTGQGPQPQHF. The rearrangement links TRBV2 to TRBJ1-5; TRBD1 matches at 9 bases. The V gene end was trimmed by 6 bases and the J gene end by 6 bases; junction bases not matched to a gene: 6. Germline loops: CDR1 SNHLY, CDR2 FYNNEI. CDR3 length equals 14 residues.

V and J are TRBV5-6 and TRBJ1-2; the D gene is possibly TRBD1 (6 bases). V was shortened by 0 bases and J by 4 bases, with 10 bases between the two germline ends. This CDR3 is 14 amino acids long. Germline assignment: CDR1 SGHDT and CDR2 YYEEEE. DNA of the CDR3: TGTGCCAGCAGCTTGGACAGGGAAGGCTATGGCTACACCTTC. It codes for CASSLDREGYGYTF.

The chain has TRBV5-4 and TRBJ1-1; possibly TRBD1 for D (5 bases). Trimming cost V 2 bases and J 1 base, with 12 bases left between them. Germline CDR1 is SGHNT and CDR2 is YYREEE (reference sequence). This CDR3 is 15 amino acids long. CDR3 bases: TGTGCCAGCAGCTTTTTGGGGGGAGGGAACACTGAAGCTTTCTTT. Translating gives CASSFLGGGNTEAFF.

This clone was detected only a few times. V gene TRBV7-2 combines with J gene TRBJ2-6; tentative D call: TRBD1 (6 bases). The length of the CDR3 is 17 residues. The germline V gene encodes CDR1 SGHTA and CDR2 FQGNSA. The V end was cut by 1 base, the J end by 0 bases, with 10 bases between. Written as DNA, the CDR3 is TGTGCCAGCAGCTTAGGGACAGCGGACTCTGGGGCCAACGTCCTGACTTTC. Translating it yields CASSLGTADSGANVLTF.

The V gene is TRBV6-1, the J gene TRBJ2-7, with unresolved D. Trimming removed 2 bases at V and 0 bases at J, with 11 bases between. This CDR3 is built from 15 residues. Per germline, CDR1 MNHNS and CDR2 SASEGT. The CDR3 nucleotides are TGTGCCAGCAGTGAACAACACCGAAACTCCTACGAGCAGTACTTC. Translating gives CASSEQHRNSYEQYF.

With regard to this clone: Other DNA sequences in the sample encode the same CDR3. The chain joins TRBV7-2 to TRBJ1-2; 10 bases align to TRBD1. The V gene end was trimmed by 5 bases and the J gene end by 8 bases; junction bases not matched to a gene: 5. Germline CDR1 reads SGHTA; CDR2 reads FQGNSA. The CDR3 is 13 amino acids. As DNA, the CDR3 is TGTGCCAGCAGCGCCGACAGGGGGCGAGGCTACACCTTC. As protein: CASSADRGRGYTF.

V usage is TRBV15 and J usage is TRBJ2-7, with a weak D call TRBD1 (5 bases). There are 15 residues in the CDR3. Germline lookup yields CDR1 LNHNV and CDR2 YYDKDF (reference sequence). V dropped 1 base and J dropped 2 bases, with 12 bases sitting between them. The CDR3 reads CATSRGQQEAYEQYF. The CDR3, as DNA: TGTGCCACCAGCAGAGGTCAACAGGAAGCCTACGAGCAGTACTTC.

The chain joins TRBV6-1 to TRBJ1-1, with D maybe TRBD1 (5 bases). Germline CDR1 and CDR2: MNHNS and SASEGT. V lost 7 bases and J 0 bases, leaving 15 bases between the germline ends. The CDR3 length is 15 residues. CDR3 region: CASTGGRGLNTEAFF. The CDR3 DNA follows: TGTGCCAGCACGGGGGGGAGGGGCCTGAACACTGAAGCTTTCTTT.

CDR3 in amino acids: CASSQDMASGAREQFF. In DNA form, the CDR3 reads TGCGCCAGCAGCCAAGATATGGCTAGCGGGGCCCGTGAGCAGTTCTTC. The chain employs TRBV4-3 and TRBJ2-1, with 9 positions matching TRBD2. V lost 0 bases to trimming and J lost 9 bases; unmatched junction nucleotides: 9. The CDR3 contains 16 residues. Germline V CDR1 and CDR2: LGHNA, YSLEER.

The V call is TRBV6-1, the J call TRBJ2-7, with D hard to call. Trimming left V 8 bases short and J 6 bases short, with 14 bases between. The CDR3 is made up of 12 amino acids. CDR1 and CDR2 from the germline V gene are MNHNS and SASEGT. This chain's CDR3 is CASENALAEQYF. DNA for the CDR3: TGTGCCAGCGAAAACGCCTTGGCCGAGCAGTACTTC.

CDR3 sequence reads: CASRLMDRGREGAFF. Here the CDR3 DNA reads TGTGCCAGCAGACTCATGGACAGGGGGCGTGAGGGAGCTTTCTTT. V gene TRBV4-2 combines with J gene TRBJ1-1, with 11 bases aligning to TRBD1. Trimming cost V 6 bases and J 10 bases; bases outside gene matches: 13. Germline-derived CDR1 and CDR2 are LGHNA and YNFKEQ. The CDR3 contains 15 residues.

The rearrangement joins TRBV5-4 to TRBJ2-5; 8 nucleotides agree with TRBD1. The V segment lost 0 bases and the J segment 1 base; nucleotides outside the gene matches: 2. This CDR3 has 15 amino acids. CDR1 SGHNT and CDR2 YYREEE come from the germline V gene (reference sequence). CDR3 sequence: CASSLDRGTQETQYF. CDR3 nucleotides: TGTGCCAGCAGCTTGGACAGGGGGACCCAAGAGACCCAGTACTTC.

Written as DNA, the CDR3 is TGTGCCAGCAGTTTTCAGGCGCCTGGGGCCAACGTCCTGACTTTC. Protein: CASSFQAPGANVLTF. The chain links TRBV6-6 to TRBJ2-6; D call uncertain. V lost 4 bases, J lost 2 bases, and 9 bases lay in between. The CDR3 is 15 amino acids. The germline V gene encodes CDR1 MNHNY and CDR2 SVGAGI (reference sequence).

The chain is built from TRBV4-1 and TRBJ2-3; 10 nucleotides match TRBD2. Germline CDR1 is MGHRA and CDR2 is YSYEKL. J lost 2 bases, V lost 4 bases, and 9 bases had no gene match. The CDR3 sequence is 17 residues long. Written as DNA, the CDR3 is TGCGCCAGCAGCCCCCTTGTAAGCGGGGGGGCCACAGATACGCAGTATTTT. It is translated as CASSPLVSGGATDTQYF.

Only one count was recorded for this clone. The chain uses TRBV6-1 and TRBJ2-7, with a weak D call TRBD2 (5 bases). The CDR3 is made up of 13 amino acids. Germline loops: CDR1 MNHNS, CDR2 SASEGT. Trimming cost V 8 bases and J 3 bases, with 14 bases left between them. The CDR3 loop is CASRREGYYEQYF. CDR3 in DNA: TGTGCCAGCCGTCGTGAGGGTTACTACGAGCAGTACTTC.

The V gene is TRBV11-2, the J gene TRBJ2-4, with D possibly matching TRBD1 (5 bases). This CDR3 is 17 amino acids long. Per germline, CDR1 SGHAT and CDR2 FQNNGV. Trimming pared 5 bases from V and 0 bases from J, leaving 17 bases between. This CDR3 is CASSPEEAGLAKNIQYF. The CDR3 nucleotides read TGTGCCAGCAGCCCCGAGGAAGCAGGGCTAGCCAAAAACATTCAGTACTTC.

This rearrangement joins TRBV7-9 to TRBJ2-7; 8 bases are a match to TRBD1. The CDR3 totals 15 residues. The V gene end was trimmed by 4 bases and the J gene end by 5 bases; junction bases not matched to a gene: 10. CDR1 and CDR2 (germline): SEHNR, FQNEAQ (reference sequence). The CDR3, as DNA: TGTGCCAGCAGCTCCTACACGGACAGGGAGGACGAGCAGTACTTC. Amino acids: CASSSYTDREDEQYF.

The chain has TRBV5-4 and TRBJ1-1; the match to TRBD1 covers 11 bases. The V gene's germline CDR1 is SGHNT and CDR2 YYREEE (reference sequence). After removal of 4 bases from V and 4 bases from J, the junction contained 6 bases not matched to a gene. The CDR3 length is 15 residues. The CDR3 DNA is TGTGCCAGCAGCCCCGGGACAGGGGGAGTCACTGAAGCTTTCTTT. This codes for CASSPGTGGVTEAFF.